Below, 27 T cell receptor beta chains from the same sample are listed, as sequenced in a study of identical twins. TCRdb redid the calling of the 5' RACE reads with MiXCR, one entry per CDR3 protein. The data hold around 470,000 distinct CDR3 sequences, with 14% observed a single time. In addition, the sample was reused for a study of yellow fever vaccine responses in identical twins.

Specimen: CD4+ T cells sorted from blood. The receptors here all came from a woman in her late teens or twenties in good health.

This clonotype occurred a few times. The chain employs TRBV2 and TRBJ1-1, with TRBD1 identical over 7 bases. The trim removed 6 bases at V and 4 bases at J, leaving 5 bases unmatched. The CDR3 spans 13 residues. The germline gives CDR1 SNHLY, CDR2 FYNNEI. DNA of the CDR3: TGTGCCAGCAGCCAGACAGGGTTCACTGAAGCTTTCTTT. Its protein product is CASSQTGFTEAFF.

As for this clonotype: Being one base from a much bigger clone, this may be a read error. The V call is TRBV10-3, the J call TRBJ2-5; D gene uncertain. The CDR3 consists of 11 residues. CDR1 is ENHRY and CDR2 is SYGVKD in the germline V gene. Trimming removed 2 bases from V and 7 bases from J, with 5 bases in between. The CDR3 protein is CAISERRTQYF. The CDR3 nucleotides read TGTGCCATCAGTGAGAGGCGGACCCAGTACTTC.

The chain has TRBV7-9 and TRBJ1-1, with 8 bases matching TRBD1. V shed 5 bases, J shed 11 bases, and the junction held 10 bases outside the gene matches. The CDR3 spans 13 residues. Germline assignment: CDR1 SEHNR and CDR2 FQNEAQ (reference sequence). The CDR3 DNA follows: TGTGCCAGCAGCCGAACAGGGGGGGTTGAGGCTTTCTTT. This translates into CASSRTGGVEAFF.

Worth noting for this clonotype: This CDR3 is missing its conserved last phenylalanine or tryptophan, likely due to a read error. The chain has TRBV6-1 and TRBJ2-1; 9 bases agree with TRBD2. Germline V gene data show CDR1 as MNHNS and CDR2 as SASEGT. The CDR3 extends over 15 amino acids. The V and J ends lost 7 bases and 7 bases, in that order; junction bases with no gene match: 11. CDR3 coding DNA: TGTGCCAGCAATCTTCCGGGACTAGCAGGGAATGAGCAGTTCTTG. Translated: CASNLPGLAGNEQFL.

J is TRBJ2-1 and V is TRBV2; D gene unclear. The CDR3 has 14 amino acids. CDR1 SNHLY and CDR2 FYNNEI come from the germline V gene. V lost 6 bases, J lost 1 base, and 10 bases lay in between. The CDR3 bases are TGTGCCAGCAGCGCCCTCGCTTCCTACAATGAGCAGTTCTTC. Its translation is CASSALASYNEQFF.

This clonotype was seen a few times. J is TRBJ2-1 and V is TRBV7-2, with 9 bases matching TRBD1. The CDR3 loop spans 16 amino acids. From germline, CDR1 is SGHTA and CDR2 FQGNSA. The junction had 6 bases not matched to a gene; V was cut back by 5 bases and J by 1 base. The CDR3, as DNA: TGTGCCAGCAGCCTTGGGACAGGGCGATCCTACAATGAGCAGTTCTTC. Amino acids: CASSLGTGRSYNEQFF.

CDR3 DNA: TGTGCCAGCAGCCAAGTTGGGCGGGAGGTTCTCAATGAGCAGTTCTTC. This encodes CASSQVGREVLNEQFF. This chain connects TRBV14 to TRBJ2-1; TRBD2 matches at 8 bases. Looked up from germline, CDR1 is SGHDN and CDR2 is FVKESK. This CDR3 contains 16 residues. Unmatched junction bases numbered 8, after V lost 1 base and J lost 6 bases.

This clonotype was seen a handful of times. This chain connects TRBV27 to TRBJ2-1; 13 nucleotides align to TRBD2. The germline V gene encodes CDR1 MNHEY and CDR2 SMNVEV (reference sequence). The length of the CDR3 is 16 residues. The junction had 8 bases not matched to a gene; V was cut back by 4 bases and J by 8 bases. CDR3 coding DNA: TGTGCCAGCAGTTCACGGACTAGCGGGAGTCGTTATGAGCAGTTCTTC. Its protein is CASSSRTSGSRYEQFF.

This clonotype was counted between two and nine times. CDR3 amino acids: CASRKGQIDTGELFF. The CDR3 coding sequence is TGTGCCAGCAGAAAGGGGCAGATAGACACCGGGGAGCTGTTTTTT. The rearrangement uses TRBV7-9 and TRBJ2-2; tentatively, D is TRBD1 (5 bases). The CDR3 covers 15 residues. Germline assignment: CDR1 SEHNR and CDR2 FQNEAQ (reference sequence). Trimming removed 6 bases at V and 3 bases at J, with 14 bases between.

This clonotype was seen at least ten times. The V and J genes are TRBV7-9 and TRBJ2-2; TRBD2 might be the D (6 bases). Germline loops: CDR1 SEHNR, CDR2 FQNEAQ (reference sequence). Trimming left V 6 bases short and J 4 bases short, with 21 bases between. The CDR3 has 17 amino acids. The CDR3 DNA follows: TGTGCCAGCAGAAGTAGGGGTGACGGGAGAGGCACCGGGGAGCTGTTTTTT. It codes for CASRSRGDGRGTGELFF.

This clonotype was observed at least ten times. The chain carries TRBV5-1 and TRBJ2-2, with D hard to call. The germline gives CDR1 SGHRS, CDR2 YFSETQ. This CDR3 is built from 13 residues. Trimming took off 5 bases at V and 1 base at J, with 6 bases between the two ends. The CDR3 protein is CASRVGNTGELFF. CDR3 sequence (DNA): TGCGCCAGCAGAGTCGGGAACACCGGGGAGCTGTTTTTT.

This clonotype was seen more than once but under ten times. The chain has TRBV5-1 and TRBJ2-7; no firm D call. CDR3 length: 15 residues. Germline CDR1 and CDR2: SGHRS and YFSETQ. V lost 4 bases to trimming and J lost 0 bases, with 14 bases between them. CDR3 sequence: CASSVDSISSYEQYF. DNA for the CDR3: TGCGCCAGCAGCGTTGACTCCATCAGCTCCTACGAGCAGTACTTC.

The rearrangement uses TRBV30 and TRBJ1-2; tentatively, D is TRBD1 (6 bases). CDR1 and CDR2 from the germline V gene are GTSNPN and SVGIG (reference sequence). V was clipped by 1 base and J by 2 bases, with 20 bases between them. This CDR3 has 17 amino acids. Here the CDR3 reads CAWSGIQQGGSNYGYTF. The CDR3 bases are TGTGCCTGGAGTGGGATTCAACAAGGGGGGTCCAACTATGGCTACACCTTC.

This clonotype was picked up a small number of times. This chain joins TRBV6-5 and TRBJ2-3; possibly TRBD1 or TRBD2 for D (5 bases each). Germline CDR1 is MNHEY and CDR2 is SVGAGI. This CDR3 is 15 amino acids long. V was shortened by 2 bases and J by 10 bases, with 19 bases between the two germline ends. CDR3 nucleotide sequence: TGTGCCAGCAGTTACCAAGGACCACCCCGGGACCCGCAGTATTTT. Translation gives CASSYQGPPRDPQYF.

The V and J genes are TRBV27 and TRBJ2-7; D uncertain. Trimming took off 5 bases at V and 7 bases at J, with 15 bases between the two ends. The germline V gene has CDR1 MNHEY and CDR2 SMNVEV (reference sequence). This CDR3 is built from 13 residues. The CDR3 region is CASSRAGPMEQYF. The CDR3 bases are TGTGCCAGCAGTCGGGCAGGCCCTATGGAGCAGTACTTC.

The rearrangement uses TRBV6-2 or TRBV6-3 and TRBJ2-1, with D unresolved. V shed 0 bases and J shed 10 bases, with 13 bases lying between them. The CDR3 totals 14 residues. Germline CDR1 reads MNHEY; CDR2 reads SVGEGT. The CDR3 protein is CASSYSPLNEEQFF. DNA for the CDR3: TGTGCCAGCAGTTACTCCCCCCTTAATGAAGAGCAGTTCTTC.

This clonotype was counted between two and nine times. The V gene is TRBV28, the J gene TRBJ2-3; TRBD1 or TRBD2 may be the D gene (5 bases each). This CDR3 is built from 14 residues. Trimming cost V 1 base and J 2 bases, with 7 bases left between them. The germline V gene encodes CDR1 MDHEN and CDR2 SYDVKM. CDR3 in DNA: TGTGCCAGCAGTTTATCCGGGACCACAGATACGCAGTATTTT. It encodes CASSLSGTTDTQYF.

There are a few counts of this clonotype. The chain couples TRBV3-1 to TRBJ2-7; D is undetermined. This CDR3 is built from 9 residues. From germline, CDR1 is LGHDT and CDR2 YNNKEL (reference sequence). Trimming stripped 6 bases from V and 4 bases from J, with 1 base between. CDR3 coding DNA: TGTGCCAGCAGATACGAGCAGTACTTC. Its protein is CASRYEQYF.

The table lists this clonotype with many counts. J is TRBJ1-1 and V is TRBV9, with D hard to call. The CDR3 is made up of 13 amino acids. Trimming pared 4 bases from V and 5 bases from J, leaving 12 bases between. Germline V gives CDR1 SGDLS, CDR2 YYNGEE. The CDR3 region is CASSSHGETEAFF. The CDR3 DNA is TGTGCCAGCAGCAGTCACGGGGAAACTGAAGCTTTCTTT. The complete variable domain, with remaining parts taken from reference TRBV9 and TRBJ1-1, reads DSGVTQTPKHLITATGQRVTLRCSPRSGDLSVYWYQQSLDQGLQFLIQYYNGEERAKGNILERFSAQQFPDLHSELNLSSLELGDSALYFCASSSHGETEAFFGQGTRLTVV.

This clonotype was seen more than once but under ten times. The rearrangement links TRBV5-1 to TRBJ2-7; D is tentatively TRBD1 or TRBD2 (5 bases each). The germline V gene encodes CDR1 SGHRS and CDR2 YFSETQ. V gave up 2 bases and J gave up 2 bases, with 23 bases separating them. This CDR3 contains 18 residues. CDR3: CASSFFPHHGTEPYEQYF. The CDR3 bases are TGCGCCAGCAGCTTTTTCCCCCACCACGGGACCGAGCCCTACGAGCAGTACTTC.

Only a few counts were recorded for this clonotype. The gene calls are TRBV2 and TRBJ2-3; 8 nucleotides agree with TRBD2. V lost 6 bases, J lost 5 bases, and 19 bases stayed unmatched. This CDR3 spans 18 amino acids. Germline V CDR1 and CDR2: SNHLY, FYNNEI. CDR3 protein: CASRGPGLNGGAIDTQYF. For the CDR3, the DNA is TGTGCCAGCAGAGGACCCGGCCTAAACGGGGGGGCCATAGATACGCAGTATTTT.

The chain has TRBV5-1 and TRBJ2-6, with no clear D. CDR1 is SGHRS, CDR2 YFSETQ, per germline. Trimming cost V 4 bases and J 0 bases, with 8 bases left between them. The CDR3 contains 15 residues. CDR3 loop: CASSIQSSGANVLTF. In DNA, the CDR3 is TGCGCCAGCAGCATACAGAGCTCTGGGGCCAACGTCCTGACTTTC.

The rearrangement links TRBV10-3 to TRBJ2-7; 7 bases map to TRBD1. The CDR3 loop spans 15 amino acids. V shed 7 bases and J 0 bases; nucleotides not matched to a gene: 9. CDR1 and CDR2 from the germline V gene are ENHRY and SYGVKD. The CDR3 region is CAINEPGQSSYEQYF. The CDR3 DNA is TGTGCCATCAATGAACCGGGACAGAGCTCCTACGAGCAGTACTTC.

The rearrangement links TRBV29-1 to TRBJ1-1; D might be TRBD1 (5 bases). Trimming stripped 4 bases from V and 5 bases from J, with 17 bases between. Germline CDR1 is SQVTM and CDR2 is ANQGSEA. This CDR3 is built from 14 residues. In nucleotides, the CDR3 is TGCAGCGTTGTTCTCCAGGGAGGGGTTACTGAAGCTTTCTTT. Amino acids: CSVVLQGGVTEAFF.

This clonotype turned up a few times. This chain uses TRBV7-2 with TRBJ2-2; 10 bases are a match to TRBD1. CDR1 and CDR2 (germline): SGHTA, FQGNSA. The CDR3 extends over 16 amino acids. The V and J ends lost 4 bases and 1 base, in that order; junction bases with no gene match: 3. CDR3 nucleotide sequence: TGTGCCAGCAGCTGGGACAGGGGAATGAACACCGGGGAGCTGTTTTTT. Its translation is CASSWDRGMNTGELFF.

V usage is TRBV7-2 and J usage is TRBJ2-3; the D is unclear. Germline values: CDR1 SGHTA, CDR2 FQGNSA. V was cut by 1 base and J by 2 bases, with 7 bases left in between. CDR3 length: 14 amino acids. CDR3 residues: CASSLGHPTDTQYF. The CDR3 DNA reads TGTGCCAGCAGCTTAGGCCACCCCACAGATACGCAGTATTTT. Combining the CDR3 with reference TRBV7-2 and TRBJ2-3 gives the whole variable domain GAGVSQSPSNKVTEKGKDVELRCDPISGHTALYWYRQSLGQGLEFLIYFQGNSAPDKSGLPSDRFSAERTGGSVSTLTIQRTQQEDSAVYLCASSLGHPTDTQYFGPGTRLTVL.

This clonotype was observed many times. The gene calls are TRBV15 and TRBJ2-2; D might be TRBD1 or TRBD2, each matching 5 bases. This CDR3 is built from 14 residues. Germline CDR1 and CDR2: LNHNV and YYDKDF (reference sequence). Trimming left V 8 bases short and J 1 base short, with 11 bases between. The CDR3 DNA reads TGTGCCACCGGTCGGGACGGGAACACCGGGGAGCTGTTTTTT. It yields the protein CATGRDGNTGELFF.